This T cell receptor (beta chain) is drawn from a study of T cell responses to AZD1222 COVID-19 vaccine. Turning to the study itself: Analysis merged second doses at about 4 or about 12 weeks.

Remarks on this clone: Its antigen remains unknown.

TCRdb's copy holds only in-frame clones and misses some; the assay was immunoSEQ multiplex PCR. In the table there are 130,000 to 150,000 clones, 70% to 90% of which are singletons. V was shortened by 0 bases and J by 0 bases, with 3 bases between the two germline ends. This CDR3 region has 14 residues. The germline V gene has CDR1 SGHRS and CDR2 YFSETQ. Whole-study findings and limits: Nearly half of spike-specific TCRs reportedly target unmutated variant regions.

The chain uses TRBV5-1 and TRBJ2-2; D call uncertain. The source is an adult in good health. The sequencing here drew on peripheral blood, taken on day 0 of AZD1222 vaccination. CDR3 coding DNA: TGCGCCAGCAGCTTGGAAGCGAACACCGGGGAGCTGTTTTTT. Residues: CASSLEANTGELFF. Using reference TRBV5-1 and TRBJ2-2 for the parts outside the CDR3, the full variable domain is KAGVTQTPRYLIKTRGQQVTLSCSPISGHRSVSWYQQTPGQGLQFLFEYFSETQRNKGNFPGRFSGRQFSNSRSEMNVSTLELGDSALYLCASSLEANTGELFFGEGSRLTVL.